This T cell receptor beta chain was retrieved from a study of blood T cell repertoires in COVID-19. Seattle enrolled patients during active infection and tracked them longitudinally. This CDR3 spans 14 amino acids. The germline gives CDR1 GTSNPN, CDR2 SVGIG (reference sequence). Trimming took 1 base from V and 4 from J; bases not matched to a gene: 2. Per the original data handling: Nucleated cell counts were estimated from reference gene primer amplification. Here immunoSEQ multiplex PCR was the method, and the copy in TCRdb shows in-frame clones only, minus some. V, J and clone size derive from that table, while D and trimming were established from the DNA sequence. The repertoire includes about 410,000 clones, around 89% of them detected once, and roughly 1.5% sits in the top ten.

Sequencing was done on a sample of peripheral blood. V gene TRBV30 combines with J gene TRBJ1-5; 9 positions match TRBD1. This sequence was found in a woman in her forties with COVID-19, enrolled during active disease. CDR3 region: CAWSGGTGNQPQHF. The CDR3 DNA reads as TGTGCCTGGAGTGGAGGGACAGGGAATCAGCCCCAGCATTTT.